Below are 30 T cell receptor beta chains sequenced from a single sample in a study of T-cell memory formation after mild COVID-19 (dated by TCRdb to the early 2020s). The library relied on 5' RACE. Sequencer: Illumina NovaSeq 6000. TCRdb ran its own pipeline on the public reads, namely fastp trimming at Q25 and MiXCR clone calling, and kept in-frame beta chains. Rows are combined by CDR3 protein, so each entry shows the most common genes and DNA. The sample table lists some 600,000 distinct CDR3 sequences, around a sixth of them with a count of one. The top ten clones comprise about 8.1% of the sample. The specimen sequenced was PBMCs or a T cell subset sorted from them (not recorded which). These receptors all come from an adult woman who had mild COVID-19 (a few samples of this study predate the infection). The sample titles of this study are shuffled in the database, so cell type and time point are left out; the donor was told from shared clones.

The V call is TRBV4-1, the J call TRBJ1-4; D remains unclear. CDR3 length: 13 amino acids. V was trimmed by 7 bases and J by 6 bases, leaving 12 bases between them. Germline V gene lookup returns CDR1 MGHRA and CDR2 YSYEKL. CDR3 DNA: TGCGCCAGCACAGGACGACGGCATGAAAAACTGTTTTTT. It encodes CASTGRRHEKLFF.

The CDR3 is CSDPLLGPTEKQYF. The DNA for the CDR3 is TGCAGTGATCCACTTTTGGGACCCACAGAGAAGCAGTACTTC. The V gene is TRBV20-1, the J gene TRBJ2-7, with D tentatively TRBD1 or TRBD2 (5 bases each). The CDR3 runs 14 residues. V was pared by 7 bases and J by 8 bases, with 24 bases between. Germline V gene lookup returns CDR1 DFQATT and CDR2 SNEGSKA (reference sequence).

CDR3 in amino acids: CASSLGWSGNTIYF. The CDR3 DNA reads as TGTGCCAGCAGCTTAGGGTGGTCTGGAAACACCATATATTTT. The chain links TRBV7-8 to TRBJ1-3; no firm D call. This CDR3 region has 14 residues. From germline, CDR1 is SGHVS and CDR2 FQNEAQ. V gave up 1 base and J gave up 1 base, with 5 bases separating them.

This clonotype was counted only a few times. This rearrangement joins TRBV7-9 to TRBJ2-1; the match to TRBD2 covers 14 bases. The CDR3 spans 17 residues. CDR1 is SEHNR and CDR2 is FQNEAQ in the germline V gene (reference sequence). The J segment lost 4 bases and the V segment lost 2 bases, leaving 4 bases of the junction unmatched. For the CDR3, the DNA is TGTGCCAGCAGCTTAACCTGGACTAGCGGGAGGTACAATGAGCAGTTCTTC. This translates into CASSLTWTSGRYNEQFF. The whole variable domain, filled in from reference TRBV7-9 and TRBJ2-1, reads DTGVSQNPRHKITKRGQNVTFRCDPISEHNRLYWYRQTLGQGPEFLTYFQNEAQLEKSRLLSDRFSAERPKGSFSTLEIQRTEQGDSAMYLCASSLTWTSGRYNEQFFGPGTRLTVL.

This clonotype was counted between two and nine times. This chain joins TRBV7-9 and TRBJ2-3; perhaps TRBD2 as D (6 bases). In germline, CDR1 is SEHNR, CDR2 FQNEAQ (reference sequence). The CDR3 sequence is 14 residues long. V lost 5 bases and J lost 2, with 11 bases in between. The CDR3 loop is CASSDREYTDTQYF. CDR3 DNA sequence: TGTGCCAGCAGCGACCGGGAGTACACAGATACGCAGTATTTT. The full variable domain, in which reference TRBV7-9 and TRBJ2-3 provide the parts outside the CDR3, is DTGVSQNPRHKITKRGQNVTFRCDPISEHNRLYWYRQTLGQGPEFLTYFQNEAQLEKSRLLSDRFSAERPKGSFSTLEIQRTEQGDSAMYLCASSDREYTDTQYFGPGTRLTVL.

This clonotype was counted only a few times. The CDR3 is CASSQPRVTEAFF. CDR3 DNA sequence: TGTGCCAGCAGTCAACCACGGGTTACTGAAGCTTTCTTT. This chain uses TRBV7-2 with TRBJ1-1; no firm D call. The V gene lost 6 bases and the J gene lost 5 bases, with 13 bases spanning the gap. The CDR3 covers 13 residues. Germline V gene data show CDR1 as SGHTA and CDR2 as FQGNSA.

J is TRBJ2-5 and V is TRBV7-6; either TRBD1 or TRBD2 may supply D (5 bases each). Germline CDR1 SGHVS, CDR2 FNYEAQ. V was trimmed by 4 bases and J by 0 bases, leaving 9 bases between them. The CDR3 is made up of 14 amino acids. The CDR3 nucleotides are TGTGCCAGCAGCTCGGGGCTCAACCAAGAGACCCAGTACTTC. It is translated as CASSSGLNQETQYF.

Only a few counts were recorded for this clonotype. The chain combines TRBV10-3 with TRBJ2-7; 8 bases map to TRBD1. Germline CDR1 is ENHRY and CDR2 is SYGVKD. J lost 1 base, V lost 10 bases, and 9 bases had no gene match. This CDR3 region has 14 residues. CDR3 bases: TGTGCCACCGCGGGACAGGACGATTCCTACGAGCAGTACTTC. This translates into CATAGQDDSYEQYF.

The V gene is TRBV20-1, the J gene TRBJ2-7; D gene unclear. Trimming removed 3 bases from V and 2 bases from J, with 11 bases in between. The germline V gene encodes CDR1 DFQATT and CDR2 SNEGSKA (reference sequence). This CDR3 contains 13 residues. The CDR3 region is CSASLGMAYEQYF. The DNA for the CDR3 is TGCAGTGCTAGTCTAGGGATGGCCTACGAGCAGTACTTC.

The V gene is TRBV11-2, the J gene TRBJ2-1, with 9 positions matching TRBD2. Germline V lookup: CDR1 SGHAT, CDR2 FQNNGV. The V gene end was trimmed by 3 bases and the J gene end by 4 bases; junction bases not matched to a gene: 7. The CDR3 consists of 16 residues. The chain's CDR3 is CASSFHSGGYYNEQFF. The CDR3, as DNA: TGTGCCAGCAGCTTCCATAGCGGGGGATATTACAATGAGCAGTTCTTC.

The chain carries TRBV12-3 or TRBV12-4 and TRBJ1-5, with TRBD1 matching over 7 bases. V dropped 5 bases and J dropped 2; count of bases not matched to a gene: 6. This CDR3 region has 15 residues. The CDR3 DNA reads TGTGCCAGCAGTACAGGGGTCTCGGGCAATCAGCCCCAGCATTTT. It specifies CASSTGVSGNQPQHF.

The chain employs TRBV4-1 and TRBJ2-3; 10 nucleotides line up with TRBD2. The CDR3 spans 16 residues. Germline CDR1 is MGHRA and CDR2 is YSYEKL. V lost 0 bases to trimming and J lost 6 bases; unmatched junction nucleotides: 6. CDR3 sequence reads: CASSQEGLAGADTQYF. DNA of the CDR3: TGCGCCAGCAGCCAAGAGGGGCTAGCGGGGGCCGATACGCAGTATTTT.

This clonotype was counted only a few times. The V call is TRBV7-9, the J call TRBJ1-5; D might be TRBD1 (5 bases). V lost 4 bases to trimming and J lost 7 bases, with 8 bases between them. CDR1 is SEHNR, CDR2 FQNEAQ, per germline (reference sequence). The CDR3 is 12 residues long. CDR3 sequence reads: CASSSDRQPQHF. CDR3 sequence (DNA): TGTGCCAGCAGCTCAGACAGACAGCCCCAGCATTTT. Using reference TRBV7-9 and TRBJ1-5 for the parts outside the CDR3, the full variable domain is DTGVSQNPRHKITKRGQNVTFRCDPISEHNRLYWYRQTLGQGPEFLTYFQNEAQLEKSRLLSDRFSAERPKGSFSTLEIQRTEQGDSAMYLCASSSDRQPQHFGDGTRLSIL.

There are a few counts of this clonotype. This sequence joins TRBV12-3 or TRBV12-4 and TRBJ1-2; 7 nucleotides agree with TRBD1. The CDR3 is 15 residues long. The J segment lost 7 bases and the V segment lost 5 bases, leaving 13 bases of the junction unmatched. CDR3 region: CASSPKPGQPTGYTF. The CDR3 DNA sequence: TGTGCCAGCAGTCCAAAGCCGGGACAGCCGACTGGCTACACCTTC.

This clonotype was seen a handful of times. The chain couples TRBV3-1 to TRBJ2-3; the match to TRBD2 covers 10 bases. V lost 5 bases and J lost 5; bases outside the gene matches: 10. In germline, CDR1 is LGHDT, CDR2 YNNKEL (reference sequence). The CDR3 is made up of 16 amino acids. The CDR3 region is CASSGATSGVRDTQYF. The DNA for the CDR3 is TGTGCCAGCAGCGGCGCAACTAGCGGGGTTCGAGATACGCAGTATTTT.

Only a few counts were recorded for this clonotype. The rearrangement links TRBV2 to TRBJ2-3; 11 bases line up with TRBD2. With 4 bases clipped from V and 4 bases from J, the junction kept 4 bases outside the gene matches. There are 15 residues in the CDR3. Per the germline V gene, CDR1 is SNHLY and CDR2 is FYNNEI. The CDR3 here is CASSASGRHADTQYF. The DNA for the CDR3 is TGTGCCAGCAGTGCTAGCGGGAGGCATGCAGATACGCAGTATTTT.

The genes are TRBV7-6 and TRBJ2-3, with D unresolved. Trimming took off 3 bases at V and 6 bases at J, with 10 bases between the two ends. The CDR3 sequence is 13 residues long. Germline-derived CDR1 and CDR2 are SGHVS and FNYEAQ. This CDR3 is CASSLHVGDTQYF. The CDR3 nucleotides are TGTGCCAGCAGCTTGCATGTGGGGGATACGCAGTATTTT.

This clonotype was counted only a few times. The V gene is TRBV12-3 or TRBV12-4, the J gene TRBJ2-1, with D perhaps matching TRBD2 (6 bases). V was pared by 3 bases and J by 0 bases, with 15 bases between. The CDR3 contains 17 residues. The CDR3 protein is CASSFPRGASSYNEQFF. CDR3 in DNA: TGTGCCAGCAGTTTCCCGCGGGGAGCCAGCTCCTACAATGAGCAGTTCTTC.

The V and J genes are TRBV13 and TRBJ2-7; D may be TRBD2 (6 bases). Germline V gene sequence: CDR1 PRHDT, CDR2 FYEKMQ (reference sequence). There are 17 residues in the CDR3. Trimming took 5 bases from V and 0 from J, leaving 20 bases between them. CDR3 DNA sequence: TGTGCCAGCAGCCTTGATGCGGAGGGGCCGAGCTCCTACGAGCAGTACTTC. It translates to CASSLDAEGPSSYEQYF.

V and J are TRBV7-3 and TRBJ2-1; a weak D match, TRBD1 (7 bases). The CDR3 sequence is 15 residues long. V lost 3 bases and J 7 bases, leaving 16 bases between the germline ends. Per the germline V gene, CDR1 is SGHTA and CDR2 is FQGTGA. CDR3 DNA sequence: TGTGCCAGCAGCTTTGGACAGGTTGGGGGGAATGAGCAGTTCTTC. Its translation: CASSFGQVGGNEQFF. Full variable domain (remainder filled in from reference TRBV7-3 and TRBJ2-1): GAGVSQTPSNKVTEKGKYVELRCDPISGHTALYWYRQSLGQGPEFLIYFQGTGAADDSGLPNDRFFAVRPEGSVSTLKIQRTERGDSAVYLCASSFGQVGGNEQFFGPGTRLTVL.

This clonotype was seen just once. This chain uses TRBV30 with TRBJ1-1, with a possible D match to TRBD1 (5 bases). This CDR3 comprises 14 residues. The germline gives CDR1 GTSNPN, CDR2 SVGIG (reference sequence). The V gene lost 2 bases and the J gene lost 5 bases, with 15 bases spanning the gap. The CDR3 DNA is TGTGCCTGGAGTACCGACAGCGTGGGAACTGAAGCTTTCTTT. It yields the protein CAWSTDSVGTEAFF.

The chain joins TRBV12-3 or TRBV12-4 to TRBJ2-5; tentatively, D is TRBD2 (6 bases). Trimming left V 5 bases short and J 5 bases short, with 21 bases between. The CDR3 contains 16 residues. The CDR3 DNA follows: TGTGCCAGCAGTCCCAGTGCGGGAAGCCGGGGGGAGACCCAGTACTTC. This sequence encodes CASSPSAGSRGETQYF.

The J gene is TRBJ1-1, the V gene TRBV7-2; D remains unclear. CDR1 and CDR2 from the germline V gene are SGHTA and FQGNSA. The length of the CDR3 is 16 residues. Trimming stripped 2 bases from V and 5 bases from J, with 18 bases between. Written as DNA, the CDR3 is TGTGCCAGCAGCTTAATGGGTGGCAGTAGGAGTACTGAAGCTTTCTTT. Translated: CASSLMGGSRSTEAFF.

The table lists this clonotype with a few counts. V gene TRBV4-3 combines with J gene TRBJ2-3, with TRBD2 as a possible D gene (8 bases). With 0 bases removed from V and 5 bases from J, the gap between germline ends came to 15 bases. The CDR3 covers 16 residues. Germline V gives CDR1 LGHNA, CDR2 YSLEER. CDR3 amino acids: CASSQDRGLAGDTQYF. In nucleotides, the CDR3 is TGCGCCAGCAGCCAAGATAGGGGGCTAGCGGGAGATACGCAGTATTTT.

The V gene is TRBV12-3 or TRBV12-4, the J gene TRBJ2-2; 11 bases fit TRBD2. J lost 5 bases, V lost 6 bases, and 5 bases had no gene match. This CDR3 comprises 15 residues. CDR3 DNA sequence: TGTGCCAGCAGAAAGATAGCGGGAGGGACCGGGGAGCTGTTTTTT. Its protein product is CASRKIAGGTGELFF.

Points on this clonotype: This CDR3 is missing its conserved last phenylalanine or tryptophan, likely due to a read error. The V call is TRBV5-4, the J call TRBJ2-2; D call uncertain. Trimming took off 5 bases at V and 4 bases at J, with 6 bases between the two ends. Germline V gives CDR1 SGHNT, CDR2 YYREEE (reference sequence). CDR3 length: 12 amino acids. The CDR3, as DNA: TGTGCCAGCAGTCCCCCCACCGGGGAGCTGTTTATT. It translates to CASSPPTGELFI.

The table lists this clonotype with many counts. The chain is built from TRBV29-1 and TRBJ2-7; D remains unclear. The CDR3 has 16 residues. The V gene's germline CDR1 is SQVTM and CDR2 ANQGSEA. V lost 4 bases and J 0 bases, leaving 19 bases between the germline ends. The CDR3 loop is CSVVMATSLSSYEQYF. DNA of the CDR3: TGCAGCGTTGTAATGGCGACTTCCCTAAGCTCCTACGAGCAGTACTTC.

This clonotype was seen a few times. The chain has TRBV29-1 and TRBJ2-3; 11 nucleotides agree with TRBD2. V lost 1 base to trimming and J lost 5 bases; unmatched junction nucleotides: 5. Germline CDR1 reads SQVTM; CDR2 reads ANQGSEA. CDR3 length: 15 amino acids. In nucleotides, the CDR3 is TGCAGCGTTGAAGGATCTAGCGGGGGGCAAGATACGCAGTATTTT. Protein product: CSVEGSSGGQDTQYF.

The chain links TRBV5-6 to TRBJ2-7, with 9 nucleotides matching TRBD1. The junction had 15 bases not matched to a gene; V was cut back by 5 bases and J by 3 bases. The CDR3 runs 17 residues. The V gene's germline CDR1 is SGHDT and CDR2 YYEEEE. The CDR3 region is CASSSLVDRGQVYEQYF. In DNA, the CDR3 is TGTGCCAGCAGTTCGCTGGTGGACAGGGGCCAGGTCTACGAGCAGTACTTC.

V usage is TRBV7-2 and J usage is TRBJ2-3; D is ambiguous. Per germline, CDR1 SGHTA and CDR2 FQGNSA. V shed 1 base and J shed 0 bases, with 11 bases lying between them. CDR3 length: 16 amino acids. In DNA form, the CDR3 reads TGTGCCAGCAGCTTAGGGATGGGCGGAAGCACAGATACGCAGTATTTT. Translating it yields CASSLGMGGSTDTQYF.